Each of the 9 T cell receptor beta chains below was sequenced from the same sample in a study of PD-L1 blockade in urothelial cancer. Repertoires were generated with immunoSEQ multiplex PCR, while TCRdb's copy carries only in-frame clones and drops some. The data show some 57,000 clones, about 80% seen once. The time point: pretreatment peripheral blood. The starting material was PBMCs, obtained around atezolizumab (anti-PD-L1) treatment. The source is a man aged 45-65 years with urothelial cancer.

The J gene is TRBJ2-1, the V gene TRBV7-2; 9 bases match TRBD2. V gave up 5 bases and J gave up 7 bases; unmatched junction bases: 9. Germline V gene sequence: CDR1 SGHTA, CDR2 FQGNSA. The CDR3 runs to 15 residues. This CDR3 reads CASSQGLAPSNEQFF. In DNA, the CDR3 is TGTGCCAGCAGCCAGGGACTAGCCCCCTCGAATGAGCAGTTCTTC.

This sequence joins TRBV5-1 and TRBJ2-7; TRBD1 is a possible D gene (6 bases). V shed 1 base and J shed 1 base, with 15 bases lying between them. The CDR3 length is 16 residues. Germline-derived CDR1 and CDR2 are SGHRS and YFSETQ. The CDR3 region is CASSLSGRGPSYEQYF. In nucleotides, the CDR3 is TGCGCCAGCAGCTTGAGCGGCAGGGGCCCTTCCTACGAGCAGTACTTC.

The rearrangement uses TRBV16 and TRBJ2-7; D gene uncertain. Looked up from germline, CDR1 is KGHSY and CDR2 is FQNENV. The CDR3 runs 14 residues. Trimming removed 0 bases from V and 7 bases from J, with 13 bases in between. CDR3 coding DNA: TGTGCCAGCAGCCAATCGCAATCCACCGGGGAGCAGTACTTC. It translates to CASSQSQSTGEQYF. Supplemented by reference TRBV16 and TRBJ2-7, the full variable domain reads GEEVAQTPKHLVRGEGQKAKLYCAPIKGHSYVFWYQQVLKNEFKFLISFQNENVFDETGMPKERFSAKCLPNSPCSLEIQATKLEDSAVYFCASSQSQSTGEQYFGPGTRLTVT.

The chain combines TRBV4-1 with TRBJ2-5; 10 nucleotides agree with TRBD1. CDR1 and CDR2 from the germline V gene are MGHRA and YSYEKL. The CDR3 sequence is 15 residues long. J lost 0 bases, V lost 4 bases, and 2 bases had no gene match. The CDR3 here is CASSPDRGYQETQYF. CDR3 DNA sequence: TGCGCCAGCAGCCCGGACAGGGGGTACCAAGAGACCCAGTACTTC.

This chain links TRBV4-3 with TRBJ2-5; the match to TRBD1 covers 9 bases. The CDR3 covers 17 residues. V shed 1 base and J 4 bases; nucleotides not matched to a gene: 10. The germline V gene encodes CDR1 LGHNA and CDR2 YSLEER. The CDR3 protein is CASSQALGTGGRETQYF. CDR3 nucleotides: TGCGCCAGCAGCCAAGCCTTAGGCACAGGGGGCCGAGAGACCCAGTACTTC.

The chain is built from TRBV4-2 and TRBJ1-1, with 7 bases fitting TRBD1. The CDR3 loop spans 12 amino acids. Germline CDR1 is LGHNA and CDR2 is YNFKEQ. V gave up 5 bases and J gave up 6 bases; unmatched junction bases: 3. CDR3 in DNA: TGTGCCAGCAGCTCTCAGGGGGCTGAAGCTTTCTTT. It codes for CASSSQGAEAFF.

The gene calls are TRBV10-1 and TRBJ2-4, with 10 bases that match TRBD1. This CDR3 is built from 13 residues. After removal of 6 bases from V and 7 bases from J, the junction contained 3 bases not matched to a gene. Per germline, CDR1 WNHNN and CDR2 SYGVQD (reference sequence). DNA of the CDR3: TGCGCCAGCAGCATGGGACAGGGGAACATTCAGTACTTC. Translating it yields CASSMGQGNIQYF.

The chain carries TRBV25-1 and TRBJ1-2, with D maybe TRBD1 (5 bases). This CDR3 region has 16 residues. V was clipped by 0 bases and J by 5 bases, with 16 bases between them. Germline CDR1 reads MGHDK; CDR2 reads SYGVNS. CDR3 residues: CASSEYDPREGYGYTF. CDR3 in DNA: TGTGCCAGCAGTGAATATGATCCCAGGGAAGGGTATGGCTACACCTTC.

The chain combines TRBV28 with TRBJ2-1, with 12 bases that match TRBD2. Trimming at V came to 3 bases and at J to 7 bases, leaving 7 bases not matched to a gene. The CDR3 is 16 residues long. Germline values: CDR1 MDHEN, CDR2 SYDVKM. DNA of the CDR3: TGTGCCAGCAGTTTGGGTCTAGCGGGAGGGAGGAATGAGCAGTTCTTC. Its translation: CASSLGLAGGRNEQFF. The complete variable domain, with remaining parts taken from reference TRBV28 and TRBJ2-1, reads DVKVTQSSRYLVKRTGEKVFLECVQDMDHENMFWYRQDPGLGLRLIYFSYDVKMKEKGDIPEGYSVSREKKERFSLILESASTNQTSMYLCASSLGLAGGRNEQFFGPGTRLTVL.